This TCR beta chain was observed in a study of shared clonotypes between healthy human individuals. Positively selected for CCR7, the CD45RO-negative cells used as naive CD8 cells excluded terminally differentiated effector memory CD45RA+ cells. Sorted subsets were amplified in replicate PCRs using about 200 ng DNA, around 30,000 T cell genomes. The data were produced by immunoSEQ multiplex PCR, yet TCRdb's version contains in-frame clones alone and is incomplete. The sample comprises about 2 million clones, just under 95% of which are singletons, and under 1.5% rests with the top ten. Note on this clone: Its specificity is not known. This CDR3 is also generated by other DNA sequences in the sample.

Notes on the study in general: Donor scarcity curtailed the genetic and exposure-history diversity represented herein. Clonotypes which were not shared had lower generation probabilities than clonotypes that all four donors shared. The sharing of 4% to 5.5% of naive CD4 clonotypes was seen across several donors.

This sequence was found in a man aged 18 to 29 in good health. Material for sequencing was naive CD8+ T cells sorted from blood.

Here the CDR3 reads CASSQDPGAGNTIYF. In nucleotides, the CDR3 is TGCGCCAGCAGCCAAGATCCGGGGGCAGGAAACACCATATATTTT. V usage is TRBV4-3 and J usage is TRBJ1-3, with D maybe TRBD1 (6 bases). CDR1 and CDR2 (germline): LGHNA, YSLEER. The CDR3 spans 15 residues. V lost 0 bases to trimming and J lost 4 bases, with 10 bases between them.